These 7 T cell receptor beta chains originate from one sample sequenced in a study of shared clonotypes between healthy human individuals. Sequencing was performed with immunoSEQ multiplex PCR; in TCRdb, only in-frame clones are kept and a portion is missing. This table has about 2.5 million clones, about 90% appearing once. The sequenced material came from naive CD4+ T cells from PBMCs. Sample subset: CD45RA+ positively selected. All receptors come from a man younger than 35 in good health. Some clones in this sample may be carry-over from other donors' samples.

In its sample, this clone was seen once. The J gene is TRBJ1-4, the V gene TRBV5-1; D remains ambiguous. The length of the CDR3 is 16 residues. Trimming took off 3 bases at V and 0 bases at J, with 12 bases between the two ends. Germline V gene lookup returns CDR1 SGHRS and CDR2 YFSETQ. The CDR3, as DNA: TGCGCCAGCAGCTCCCGGTGGAGCGCAACTAATGAAAAACTGTTTTTT. This gives the protein CASSSRWSATNEKLFF.

The chain joins TRBV7-6 to TRBJ1-2; D possibly corresponds to TRBD1 (5 bases). Germline CDR1 is SGHVS and CDR2 is FNYEAQ. The length of the CDR3 is 14 residues. V lost 5 bases to trimming and J lost 4 bases, with 14 bases between them. The CDR3 sequence is CASSTGTDPYGYTF. The CDR3, as DNA: TGTGCCAGCAGCACCGGGACGGACCCCTATGGCTACACCTTC. Based on the CDR3 plus reference TRBV7-6 and TRBJ1-2, the full variable domain is GAGVSQSPRYKVTKRGQDVALRCDPISGHVSLYWYRQALGQGPEFLTYFNYEAQQDKSGLPNDRFSAERPEGSISTLTIQRTEQRDSAMYRCASSTGTDPYGYTFGSGTRLTVV.

The V and J genes are TRBV30 and TRBJ2-7, with a possible D match to TRBD2 (5 bases). V lost 6 bases and J lost 2, with 17 bases in between. The CDR3 loop spans 14 amino acids. Per germline, CDR1 GTSNPN and CDR2 SVGIG (reference sequence). DNA of the CDR3: TGTGCCTGCCTCCCGTTTGGGGAGACCTACGAGCAGTACTTC. Its translation: CACLPFGETYEQYF.

V is TRBV5-1 and J is TRBJ2-7; D is possibly TRBD1 (6 bases). Germline V CDR1 and CDR2: SGHRS, YFSETQ. CDR3 length: 16 residues. Trimming removed 3 bases at V and 2 bases at J, with 18 bases between. CDR3 DNA sequence: TGCGCCAGCAGCTCCCAGACAGGTTGGGGACCCTACGAGCAGTACTTC. This encodes CASSSQTGWGPYEQYF.

The chain couples TRBV27 to TRBJ1-1, with unresolved D. V was cut by 2 bases and J by 5 bases, with 12 bases left in between. The CDR3 has 14 residues. Per germline, CDR1 MNHEY and CDR2 SMNVEV (reference sequence). CDR3 loop: CASSLPHRLTEAFF. The CDR3 nucleotides are TGTGCCAGCAGTTTACCCCACCGGCTAACTGAAGCTTTCTTT.

This sequence joins TRBV19 and TRBJ2-2; D unresolved. Germline lookup yields CDR1 LNHDA and CDR2 SQIVND (reference sequence). V dropped 9 bases and J dropped 7 bases, with 12 bases sitting between them. This CDR3 has 12 amino acids. CDR3 coding DNA: TGTGCCAGCCGAGAGATGATCGGGGAGCTGTTTTTT. As protein: CASREMIGELFF.

To note about this clone: Within the sample, other DNA sequences also encode this same CDR3. The chain links TRBV7-2 to TRBJ2-3; 10 bases are a match to TRBD2. The CDR3 runs 14 residues. The V and J ends lost 1 base and 5 bases, in that order; junction bases with no gene match: 0. The germline CDR1 and CDR2 sequences are SGHTA and FQGNSA. CDR3 sequence reads: CASSLGLAGDTQYF. Here the CDR3 DNA reads TGTGCCAGCAGCTTAGGACTAGCGGGAGATACGCAGTATTTT.